Each of the 9 T cell receptor beta chains below was sequenced from the same sample in a study of CD8+ T cells in alopecia areata (dated by TCRdb to between 2017 and 2018). Per the publication, the time point label means: baseline before oral tofacitinib. The protocol used for the library was the immunoSEQ multiplex PCR assay. RNA was extracted from all samples and reverse transcribed into cDNA as template for TCR sequencing. This is the immuneACCESS table as TCRdb keeps it, with only in-frame sequences that have V and J called. A part of the clones is gone; compared with another copy, unresolved V genes explain less than half, and the rest is unexplained. The sample profile shows roughly 140,000 clones; 40% to 60% of them were found once. The top ten constitute around 19% of the sample. The material sequenced was CD8+ T cells sorted from blood, taken at week 0. Receptors originate from a human donor with alopecia areata.

With respect to this clone: Other DNA variants within this sample encode the same CDR3. The chain joins TRBV9 to TRBJ1-1; D is undetermined. This CDR3 spans 14 amino acids. Between the trimmed V and J ends, which lost 0 bases and 0 bases, there was a span of 6 bases. Germline V gene sequence: CDR1 SGDLS, CDR2 YYNGEE. The CDR3 loop reads CASSVGTLNTEAFF. The CDR3 DNA reads TGTGCCAGCAGCGTAGGCACGCTGAACACTGAAGCTTTCTTT. Filled out from reference TRBV9 and TRBJ1-1, the complete variable domain reads DSGVTQTPKHLITATGQRVTLRCSPRSGDLSVYWYQQSLDQGLQFLIQYYNGEERAKGNILERFSAQQFPDLHSELNLSSLELGDSALYFCASSVGTLNTEAFFGQGTRLTVV.

J is TRBJ1-2 and V is TRBV2, with a possible D match to TRBD1 (6 bases). V dropped 11 bases and J dropped 2 bases, with 12 bases sitting between them. The CDR3 totals 12 residues. CDR1 SNHLY and CDR2 FYNNEI come from the germline V gene. For the CDR3, the DNA is TGTGCCTTGAGGGACAAAAACTATGGCTACACCTTC. Its protein is CALRDKNYGYTF.

The gene calls are TRBV15 and TRBJ2-6; perhaps TRBD1 as D (5 bases). Looked up from germline, CDR1 is LNHNV and CDR2 is YYDKDF (reference sequence). Deletions cut 3 bases from V and 0 bases from J, with 12 bases between. The CDR3 extends over 17 amino acids. The CDR3 is CATSRVDSFSGANVLTF. For the CDR3, the DNA is TGTGCCACCAGCAGGGTCGACAGCTTCTCTGGGGCCAACGTCCTGACTTTC.

In its sample, this clone was seen a few times. This chain joins TRBV7-2 and TRBJ2-7; the D gene is possibly TRBD2 (6 bases). Trimming pared 1 base from V and 2 bases from J, leaving 9 bases between. From germline, CDR1 is SGHTA and CDR2 FQGNSA. This CDR3 is built from 14 residues. The CDR3 DNA reads TGTGCCAGCAGCTTAGGCGGGGCAGCCTACGAGCAGTACTTC. Amino acids: CASSLGGAAYEQYF.

This clone was seen a handful of times. The V call is TRBV30, the J call TRBJ1-1; D not resolved. This CDR3 is 11 amino acids long. The V and J ends lost 2 bases and 4 bases respectively, with 5 bases between them. The V gene's germline CDR1 is GTSNPN and CDR2 SVGIG (reference sequence). The CDR3 loop is CAWSSSTEAFF. In nucleotides, the CDR3 is TGTGCCTGGAGTTCGAGCACTGAAGCTTTCTTT.

The genes are TRBV4-3 and TRBJ2-3; D not resolved. This CDR3 region has 15 residues. Germline assignment: CDR1 LGHNA and CDR2 YSLEER. Trimming removed 0 bases at V and 1 base at J, with 8 bases between. CDR3 residues: CASSQDARGTDTQYF. CDR3 nucleotides: TGCGCCAGCAGCCAAGACGCCCGGGGCACAGATACGCAGTATTTT.

The count of this clone is one. The V gene is TRBV13, the J gene TRBJ2-3; tentative D call: TRBD2 (6 bases). Trimming left V 4 bases short and J 5 bases short, with 16 bases between. This CDR3 has 15 residues. Germline CDR1 reads PRHDT; CDR2 reads FYEKMQ (reference sequence). The DNA of the CDR3 is TGTGCCAGCAGCTCGGGACTTCCCACCGGAGATACGCAGTATTTT. As protein: CASSSGLPTGDTQYF.

The rearrangement uses TRBV4-3 and TRBJ1-5; TRBD1 matches 7 bases. J lost 5 bases, V lost 3 bases, and 7 bases had no gene match. Germline assignment: CDR1 LGHNA and CDR2 YSLEER. The CDR3 runs 15 residues. The CDR3 DNA follows: TGCGCCAGCAGCCAGGACGGGACAGACTATCAGCCCCAGCATTTT. This translates into CASSQDGTDYQPQHF.

This rearrangement joins TRBV27 to TRBJ2-5; either TRBD1 or TRBD2 may fit D (7 bases each). V lost 6 bases and J lost 5, with 19 bases in between. Germline V gives CDR1 MNHEY, CDR2 SMNVEV (reference sequence). The CDR3 runs to 15 residues. CDR3: CASRPQGGPVETQYF. The DNA for the CDR3 is TGTGCCAGCAGACCGCAGGGGGGGCCTGTGGAGACCCAGTACTTC.